The clone carrying this T cell receptor (beta chain) appeared a single time. Original handling: Counts of nucleated cells, estimated from reference gene primer amplification, were obtained. Assay: immunoSEQ multiplex PCR; the TCRdb copy retains only in-frame clones and omits some. For V, J and clone size, that table is used; D and trimming come from the DNA. The sample records 150,000 to 200,000 clones, roughly 88% being singletons. This sample stems from a study of blood T cell repertoires in COVID-19. As for the study in general: The study drew acute and convalescent COVID-19 samples from the United States, Italy and Spain.

Enrolled during active infection, Seattle patients were then followed longitudinally. Per the germline V gene, CDR1 is SGHAT and CDR2 is FQNNGV. This CDR3 comprises 16 residues. V lost 2 bases, J lost 7 bases, and 8 bases stayed unmatched. This rearrangement joins TRBV11-2 to TRBJ2-1; 10 bases map to TRBD2. Input material: peripheral blood. The clonotype comes from a man aged 18 to 29 with COVID-19, enrolled during active disease. CDR3 DNA: TGTGCCAGCAGCTTATCCCATGGACTAGCGGAGAATGAGCAGTTCTTC. Translation: CASSLSHGLAENEQFF.